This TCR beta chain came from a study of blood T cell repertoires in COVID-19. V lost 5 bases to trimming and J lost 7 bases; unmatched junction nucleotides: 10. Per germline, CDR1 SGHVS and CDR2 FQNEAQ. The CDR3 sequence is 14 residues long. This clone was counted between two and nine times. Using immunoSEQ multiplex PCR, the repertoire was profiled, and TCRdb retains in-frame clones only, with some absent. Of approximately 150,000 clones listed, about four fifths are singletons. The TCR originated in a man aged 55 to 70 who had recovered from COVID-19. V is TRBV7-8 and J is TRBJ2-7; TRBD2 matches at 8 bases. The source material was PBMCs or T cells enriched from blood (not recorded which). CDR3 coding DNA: TGTGCCAGCAGCCGGGGGGGGTTTAATCGGGAGCAGTACTTC. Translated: CASSRGGFNREQYF.